These 8 T cell receptor beta chains came from one sample sequenced in a study of cytomegalovirus exposure and HLA in healthy donors. It was with 60 Vbeta and 13 Jbeta primers that the PCR ran. The protocol was immunoSEQ multiplex PCR, while the TCRdb copy is restricted to in-frame clones and leaves out a portion. The sample consists of about 200,000 clones, 76% of them appearing once. Specimen: PBMCs. The receptors originated from a man between 18 and 35 years old in good health and CMV-seronegative.

This chain connects TRBV30 to TRBJ2-7; 7 nucleotides match TRBD1. The V gene's germline CDR1 is GTSNPN and CDR2 SVGIG (reference sequence). The CDR3 length is 14 residues. With V trimmed by 2 bases and J by 0 bases, 4 bases remained unmatched. CDR3 in DNA: TGTGCCTGGAGTACGACAGGGTCCTCCTACGAGCAGTACTTC. Residues: CAWSTTGSSYEQYF. The full variable domain, completed using reference TRBV30 and TRBJ2-7, is SQTIHQWPATLVQPVGSPLSLECTVEGTSNPNLYWYRQAAGRGLQLLFYSVGIGQISSEVPQNLSASRPQDRQFILSSKKLLLSDSGFYLCAWSTTGSSYEQYFGPGTRLTVT.

The rearrangement joins TRBV5-1 to TRBJ2-7; D unresolved. This CDR3 has 14 residues. V was shortened by 0 bases and J by 2 bases, with 9 bases between the two germline ends. Germline CDR1 is SGHRS and CDR2 is YFSETQ. The CDR3 reads CASSLGLTTYEQYF. For the CDR3, the DNA is TGCGCCAGCAGCTTGGGCCTTACAACCTACGAGCAGTACTTC.

The chain links TRBV6-1 to TRBJ2-1, with TRBD2 identical over 10 bases. V lost 2 bases, J lost 10 bases, and 5 bases stayed unmatched. The germline V gene encodes CDR1 MNHNS and CDR2 SASEGT. The CDR3 consists of 14 residues. The CDR3 DNA follows: TGTGCCAGCAGTGAACAAGGTAGCGGGAGGGAGCAGTTCTTC. Its translation is CASSEQGSGREQFF.

This clone was observed a few times. V is TRBV2 and J is TRBJ2-1; 9 bases are shared with TRBD1. The V gene end was trimmed by 8 bases and the J gene end by 7 bases; junction bases not matched to a gene: 9. The CDR3 loop spans 14 amino acids. Germline V gives CDR1 SNHLY, CDR2 FYNNEI. This CDR3 is CASEDRGSRNEQFF. The CDR3 bases are TGTGCCAGCGAGGACAGGGGTAGTAGGAATGAGCAGTTCTTC.

The chain joins TRBV30 to TRBJ1-5, with D perhaps TRBD1 (5 bases). The CDR3 extends over 13 amino acids. The ends were cut back, 0 bases at V and 6 bases at J, with 9 bases in the middle. Per germline, CDR1 GTSNPN and CDR2 SVGIG (reference sequence). The CDR3 spells CAWSVRGSQPQHF. CDR3 bases: TGTGCCTGGAGTGTAAGGGGATCTCAGCCCCAGCATTTT.

The chain couples TRBV7-9 to TRBJ2-2, with D hard to call. With 5 bases removed from V and 8 bases from J, the gap between germline ends came to 9 bases. The CDR3 is made up of 12 amino acids. Germline CDR1 and CDR2: SEHNR and FQNEAQ (reference sequence). As DNA, the CDR3 is TGTGCCAGCAGCCCACTTCGGGGGGAGCTGTTTTTT. Translating gives CASSPLRGELFF. Variable domain in full (rest from reference TRBV7-9 and TRBJ2-2): DTGVSQNPRHKITKRGQNVTFRCDPISEHNRLYWYRQTLGQGPEFLTYFQNEAQLEKSRLLSDRFSAERPKGSFSTLEIQRTEQGDSAMYLCASSPLRGELFFGEGSRLTVL.

The V gene is TRBV10-3, the J gene TRBJ2-1; TRBD2 agrees at 11 bases. CDR1 and CDR2 (germline): ENHRY, SYGVKD. The CDR3 contains 15 residues. The V segment lost 5 bases and the J segment 6 bases; nucleotides outside the gene matches: 6. The CDR3 here is CAISPLAGVFNEQFF. The CDR3 DNA reads as TGTGCCATCAGTCCACTAGCGGGAGTCTTCAATGAGCAGTTCTTC.

The chain carries TRBV6-1 and TRBJ2-1; 8 nucleotides line up with TRBD2. J gave up 3 bases and V 3 bases, and 4 bases lay outside the gene matches. The CDR3 extends over 15 amino acids. Germline V gives CDR1 MNHNS, CDR2 SASEGT. The CDR3 region has the DNA TGTGCCAGCAGTGATGGGCTAGCGGGCTACAATGAGCAGTTCTTC. This translates into CASSDGLAGYNEQFF.